This T cell receptor beta chain was identified during a study of T cells in Graves' hyperthyroidism and ophthalmopathy. This clonotype was seen once. Sequence at one end of the junction differs from germline and may be a read error. From RNA transcripts, TCR beta CDR3 regions were amplified. TCR CDR3 underwent first-round RT-PCR with the HTBI primer set. TCRdb reprocessed the multiplex PCR reads with MiXCR, giving one entry per CDR3 protein. The sample records some 360,000 distinct CDR3 sequences, 14% being singletons. CDR1 SGHTA and CDR2 FQGTGA come from the germline V gene. The length of the CDR3 is 14 residues.

Sequencing was carried out using blood. The rearrangement links TRBV7-3 to TRBJ1-1, with D maybe TRBD1 (5 bases). The source is a woman in her sixties with Graves' hyperthyroidism. CDR3 coding DNA: TGTGCCGGCAGCTTAACAGGCCAAGGCACTGAAGCTTTCTTT. Its protein is CAGSLTGQGTEAFF.